The 22 T cell receptor beta chains given below trace back to one sample, sequenced in a study of blood T cells in healthy people across ages. A sample-barcoded 5' primer and a J-beta primer mix were used in a second PCR of roughly 7 to 12 cycles. In TCRdb, the 5' RACE reads were re-called with MiXCR into one record per CDR3 protein. The sample has nearly 800,000 distinct CDR3 sequences, about 25% seen once; the top ten hold approximately 4%. The same data also went into a second study, on T cells of mothers and their children.

Sequenced: blood. Receptors were obtained from a boy aged 10-17 years in good health.

This clonotype appeared a few times. This sequence joins TRBV4-2 and TRBJ1-6; D call uncertain. This CDR3 region has 17 residues. Trimming removed 0 bases at V and 0 bases at J, with 9 bases between. Germline V CDR1 and CDR2: LGHNA, YNFKEQ. CDR3 coding DNA: TGTGCCAGCAGCCAAGAAAGCCTTAGCTCCTATAATTCACCCCTCCACTTT. Translating it yields CASSQESLSSYNSPLHF.

This clonotype was detected ten times or more. The CDR3 DNA reads TGTGCCAGCAGAACAGGGGGCTATGGCTACACCTTC. This encodes CASRTGGYGYTF. The V and J genes are TRBV25-1 and TRBJ1-2; 8 bases agree with TRBD1. Trimming removed 6 bases from V and 4 bases from J; junction bases left unmatched: 1. The CDR3 runs to 12 residues. Germline CDR1 and CDR2: MGHDK and SYGVNS.

The V call is TRBV7-9, the J call TRBJ1-4; D is unclear. Germline V gene data show CDR1 as SEHNR and CDR2 as FQNEAQ (reference sequence). This CDR3 spans 15 amino acids. V was shortened by 3 bases and J by 0 bases, with 8 bases between the two germline ends. CDR3 sequence (DNA): TGTGCCAGCAGCTTCCCAAAAGCAACTAATGAAAAACTGTTTTTT. It is translated as CASSFPKATNEKLFF.

V gene TRBV28 combines with J gene TRBJ2-2; TRBD2 matches at 12 bases. Trimming took 3 bases from V and 4 from J; bases not matched to a gene: 21. Germline CDR1 MDHEN, CDR2 SYDVKM. The CDR3 covers 22 residues. The DNA of the CDR3 is TGTGCCAGCAGTTTTGAAGGAGGACTAGCGGGACCGGCTGGGGGAGTCACCGGGGAGCTGTTTTTT. Translating gives CASSFEGGLAGPAGGVTGELFF. Full variable domain (rest looked up from reference TRBV28 and TRBJ2-2): DVKVTQSSRYLVKRTGEKVFLECVQDMDHENMFWYRQDPGLGLRLIYFSYDVKMKEKGDIPEGYSVSREKKERFSLILESASTNQTSMYLCASSFEGGLAGPAGGVTGELFFGEGSRLTVL.

This clonotype was detected once. The rearrangement links TRBV7-9 to TRBJ1-4; the D is unclear. The V and J ends lost 3 bases and 7 bases respectively, with 15 bases between them. CDR1 is SEHNR and CDR2 is FQNEAQ in the germline V gene (reference sequence). CDR3 length: 15 amino acids. In DNA form, the CDR3 reads TGTGCCAGCAGCTTCCCAAATGTGGCGAGTGAAAAACTGTTTTTT. Translating gives CASSFPNVASEKLFF.

The chain carries TRBV14 and TRBJ1-3; no firm D call. CDR3 length: 15 amino acids. V lost 2 bases and J lost 2, with 10 bases in between. CDR1 and CDR2 from the germline V gene are SGHDN and FVKESK. The CDR3 nucleotides read TGTGCCAGCAGCCAAAACTTCGGGCCTGGAAACACCATATATTTT. As protein: CASSQNFGPGNTIYF.

This clonotype showed up just a few times. CDR3 in DNA: TGTGCCAGCAGCCGGGGCGTTCAAGTTTTGGATTCCTACGAGCAGTACTTC. It translates to CASSRGVQVLDSYEQYF. The chain carries TRBV7-2 and TRBJ2-5; the D gene could be TRBD1 or TRBD2 (5 bases each). The DNA end favors TRBJ2-7, so the J call may be wrong. This CDR3 is built from 17 residues. In germline, CDR1 is SGHTA, CDR2 FQGNSA.

The chain couples TRBV10-3 to TRBJ2-5; TRBD2 aligns across 7 bases. The J call is doubtful: the DNA matches TRBJ2-1 better. This CDR3 has 15 residues. Germline assignment: CDR1 ENHRY and CDR2 SYGVKD. The CDR3 here is CAISESKTSSDEQFF. The CDR3 region has the DNA TGTGCCATCAGTGAGTCGAAGACTAGCAGCGATGAGCAGTTCTTC.

The chain uses TRBV12-3 or TRBV12-4 and TRBJ1-2, with D unclear. V was clipped by 7 bases and J by 3 bases, with 15 bases between them. This CDR3 contains 14 residues. The CDR3 DNA follows: TGTGCCAGCACTCTAGGCCCGAACTACTATGGCTACACCTTC. Translating gives CASTLGPNYYGYTF.

The chain's CDR3 is CASRTGVNQPQHF. The CDR3 nucleotides are TGTGCCAGCAGAACAGGGGTTAATCAGCCCCAGCATTTT. V and J are TRBV12-3 or TRBV12-4 and TRBJ1-5; 7 nucleotides match TRBD1. V shed 6 bases and J 4 bases; nucleotides not matched to a gene: 3. The CDR3 loop spans 13 amino acids.

This clonotype was observed a few times. The chain employs TRBV2 and TRBJ2-4; maybe TRBD1 (5 bases). Germline V gives CDR1 SNHLY, CDR2 FYNNEI. CDR3 length equals 12 residues. V lost 8 bases to trimming and J lost 6 bases, with 11 bases between them. CDR3 amino acids: CASGQGTNIQYF. DNA for the CDR3: TGTGCCAGCGGGCAGGGTACAAACATTCAGTACTTC.

The CDR3 loop is CASSDAGTGGNEQYF. Here the CDR3 DNA reads TGTGCCAGCAGTGATGCAGGGACAGGGGGGAACGAGCAGTACTTC. The chain links TRBV25-1 to TRBJ2-5, with TRBD1 identical over 11 bases. The assigned J gene may be wrong: the sequence end matches TRBJ2-7 better. This CDR3 region has 15 residues. CDR1 is MGHDK and CDR2 is SYGVNS in the germline V gene.

About this clonotype itself: At one boundary the junction diverges from the germline segment, which might be a read error. This rearrangement joins TRBV5-1 to TRBJ2-1; D is tentatively TRBD1 or TRBD2 (6 bases each). The CDR3 is 17 amino acids. CDR1 is SGHRS and CDR2 is YFSETQ in the germline V gene. The chain's CDR3 is CTSSLEGGNINYNEQFF. CDR3 in DNA: TGCACCAGCAGCTTGGAGGGGGGAAACATTAACTACAATGAGCAGTTCTTC.

The rearrangement uses TRBV7-9 and TRBJ1-4, with D unclear. V was shortened by 3 bases and J by 8 bases, with 13 bases between the two germline ends. CDR1 and CDR2 (germline): SEHNR, FQNEAQ (reference sequence). The CDR3 totals 14 residues. The CDR3 loop reads CASSLREDEEKLFF. DNA of the CDR3: TGTGCCAGCAGCTTGCGGGAGGATGAGGAAAAACTGTTTTTT.

On this clonotype: This is likely a read error, given that the CDR3 carries no conserved phenylalanine or tryptophan at its end. No DNA is shown, since the ends of the CDR3 on it are uncertain; the CDR3 is the one TCRdb lists. The J gene is TRBJ2-1, the V gene TRBV28; TRBD1, as called in the table, went unchecked against the DNA. Germline CDR1 MDHEN, CDR2 SYDVKM. Ends included, the CDR3 has 12 residues. The CDR3 spells CASSSRGQGARV.

This chain's CDR3 is CASSLAIGEGEQYF. CDR3 sequence (DNA): TGTGCCAGCAGCTTGGCGATCGGTGAGGGCGAGCAGTACTTC. The V and J genes are TRBV5-6 and TRBJ2-7; possible D gene TRBD2, 5 bases. Trimming shortened V by 0 bases and J by 6 bases, and 13 bases separated the two germline ends. From germline, CDR1 is SGHDT and CDR2 YYEEEE. This CDR3 is 14 amino acids long.

The chain joins TRBV20-1 to TRBJ1-4, with D uncertain. Germline V CDR1 and CDR2: DFQATT, SNEGSKA (reference sequence). V gave up 3 bases and J gave up 0 bases, with 8 bases separating them. The CDR3 has 14 residues. Here the CDR3 DNA reads TGCAGTGCTAGTTTGGGGTCAACTAATGAAAAACTGTTTTTT. It encodes CSASLGSTNEKLFF.

This clonotype has ten or more counts. The V gene is TRBV27, the J gene TRBJ2-7; a possible D gene is TRBD1 (6 bases). Germline V lookup: CDR1 MNHEY, CDR2 SMNVEV (reference sequence). Between the trimmed V and J ends, which lost 5 bases and 1 base, there was a span of 12 bases. There are 14 residues in the CDR3. The CDR3 sequence is CASSQLQGSYEQYF. In DNA, the CDR3 is TGTGCCAGCAGTCAACTTCAGGGGTCCTACGAGCAGTACTTC.

A few counts support this clonotype. The genes are TRBV6-2 or TRBV6-3 and TRBJ2-1; D is undetermined. The last part of the DNA fits TRBJ2-5 better; the J call may be wrong. This CDR3 is 12 amino acids long. CDR1 and CDR2 from the germline V gene are MNHEY and SVGEGT. CDR3 sequence reads: CASSYLPETQYF. As DNA, the CDR3 is TGTGCCAGCAGTTACTTACCGGAGACCCAGTACTTC.

The gene calls are TRBV11-2 and TRBJ2-4, with 14 bases that match TRBD2. The germline V gene encodes CDR1 SGHAT and CDR2 FQNNGV. Trimming removed 5 bases from V and 6 bases from J; junction bases left unmatched: 3. The CDR3 extends over 15 amino acids. The CDR3 DNA sequence: TGTGCCAGCAGCGGAGGGACTAGCGGGAGAAACATTCAGTACTTC. This codes for CASSGGTSGRNIQYF.

This clonotype appeared a few times. This CDR3 reads CASSLEFRSGIGSDEQYF. CDR3 coding DNA: TGTGCCAGCAGCTTAGAATTTAGGTCAGGGATAGGATCGGACGAGCAGTACTTC. This chain links TRBV7-6 with TRBJ2-7; a possible D gene is TRBD1 (5 bases). V was clipped by 1 base and J by 5 bases, with 24 bases between them. Germline V gene lookup returns CDR1 SGHVS and CDR2 FNYEAQ. This CDR3 has 18 amino acids. Full variable domain (rest looked up from reference TRBV7-6 and TRBJ2-7): GAGVSQSPRYKVTKRGQDVALRCDPISGHVSLYWYRQALGQGPEFLTYFNYEAQQDKSGLPNDRFSAERPEGSISTLTIQRTEQRDSAMYRCASSLEFRSGIGSDEQYFGPGTRLTVT.

The chain employs TRBV11-2 and TRBJ2-5, with 10 bases matching TRBD2. The germline V gene encodes CDR1 SGHAT and CDR2 FQNNGV. CDR3 length equals 15 residues. Germline trimming cut 5 bases from V and 5 bases from J; bases unmatched to any gene: 8. CDR3 coding DNA: TGTGCCAGCAGCCCACTAGCGGGGTTTACGGAGACCCAGTACTTC. This codes for CASSPLAGFTETQYF. The whole variable domain, filled in from reference TRBV11-2 and TRBJ2-5, reads EAGVAQSPRYKIIEKRQSVAFWCNPISGHATLYWYQQILGQGPKLLIQFQNNGVVDDSQLPKDRFSAERLKGVDSTLKIQPAKLEDSAVYLCASSPLAGFTETQYFGPGTRLLVL.